Below, 13 T cell receptor beta chains from the same sample are listed, as sequenced in a study of OX40 agonist ivuxolimab in advanced cancers. Generated by immunoSEQ multiplex PCR, the TCRdb table keeps only in-frame clones and is missing some. The table includes some 77,000 clones, roughly 87% detected once. This material consisted of CD4+ or CD8+ T cells sorted from blood, taken in a trial of the OX40 agonist ivuxolimab. The receptors here all came from an adult with an advanced solid tumor such as melanoma, head and neck, liver or kidney cancer.

The chain carries TRBV7-2 and TRBJ2-7; 8 bases match TRBD2. V lost 8 bases, J lost 6 bases, and 12 bases stayed unmatched. CDR3 length: 14 residues. Germline V gives CDR1 SGHTA, CDR2 FQGNSA. In nucleotides, the CDR3 is TGTGCCAGCGCGAGGGCGGGGGGACTCCTCGAGCAGTACTTC. Its protein product is CASARAGGLLEQYF.

The V call is TRBV10-3, the J call TRBJ1-1; no clear D. The CDR3 consists of 13 residues. CDR1 ENHRY and CDR2 SYGVKD come from the germline V gene. Deletions cut 7 bases from V and 0 bases from J, with 9 bases between. CDR3 in DNA: TGTGCCATCAATTCGGAGTTGAACACTGAAGCTTTCTTT. Translated: CAINSELNTEAFF.

V usage is TRBV6-4 and J usage is TRBJ2-3; 13 positions match TRBD2. This CDR3 has 19 residues. From germline, CDR1 is MRHNA and CDR2 SNTAGT. The J segment lost 2 bases and the V segment lost 0 bases, leaving 8 bases of the junction unmatched. This CDR3 is CASSDSVFGLAGVTDTQYF. In nucleotides, the CDR3 is TGTGCCAGCAGTGACTCGGTTTTTGGACTAGCGGGAGTCACAGATACGCAGTATTTT.

The V call is TRBV7-9, the J call TRBJ1-4, with 8 bases fitting TRBD1. The germline CDR1 and CDR2 sequences are SEHNR and FQNEAQ (reference sequence). CDR3 length: 15 residues. V trimming: 4 bases; J trimming: 2 bases; junction bases outside the gene matches: 3. Here the CDR3 reads CASSWQGATNEKLFF. The CDR3 bases are TGTGCCAGCAGCTGGCAGGGGGCCACTAATGAAAAACTGTTTTTT. Filled out from reference TRBV7-9 and TRBJ1-4, the complete variable domain reads DTGVSQNPRHKITKRGQNVTFRCDPISEHNRLYWYRQTLGQGPEFLTYFQNEAQLEKSRLLSDRFSAERPKGSFSTLEIQRTEQGDSAMYLCASSWQGATNEKLFFGSGTQLSVL.

This chain uses TRBV15 with TRBJ1-5; possible D gene TRBD1, 5 bases. V was cut by 0 bases and J by 6 bases, with 12 bases left in between. This CDR3 spans 15 amino acids. Per the germline V gene, CDR1 is LNHNV and CDR2 is YYDKDF (reference sequence). The CDR3 protein is CATSRDREGTQPQHF. In DNA form, the CDR3 reads TGTGCCACCAGCAGAGATCGAGAAGGGACTCAGCCCCAGCATTTT.

The genes are TRBV19 and TRBJ2-5; tentative D call: TRBD1 (7 bases). V shed 7 bases and J shed 11 bases, with 20 bases lying between them. This CDR3 is 13 amino acids long. The germline gives CDR1 LNHDA, CDR2 SQIVND (reference sequence). CDR3 sequence reads: CASKARGVEQQYF. The CDR3 DNA follows: TGTGCCAGTAAGGCCAGGGGGGTCGAACAGCAGTACTTC.

The genes are TRBV27 and TRBJ1-5; D is perhaps TRBD1 (5 bases). Germline V lookup: CDR1 MNHEY, CDR2 SMNVEV (reference sequence). Trimming shortened V by 7 bases and J by 0 bases, and 25 bases separated the two germline ends. The CDR3 contains 19 residues. CDR3 DNA sequence: TGTGCCAGCACCCGATCCCCGGGACGGACACCTTATAGCAATCAGCCCCAGCATTTT. Translated, it gives CASTRSPGRTPYSNQPQHF.

The chain couples TRBV18 to TRBJ1-1, with D hard to call. Germline V lookup: CDR1 KGHSH, CDR2 LQKENI. This CDR3 has 14 amino acids. Trimming removed 3 bases at V and 0 bases at J, with 8 bases between. CDR3 protein: CASSPFTVNTEAFF. CDR3 nucleotide sequence: TGTGCCAGCTCACCCTTTACCGTGAACACTGAAGCTTTCTTT.

The rearrangement links TRBV5-4 to TRBJ2-7, with 8 bases identical to TRBD2. Trimming took 4 bases from V and 3 from J; bases not matched to a gene: 9. The length of the CDR3 is 15 residues. Germline CDR1 and CDR2: SGHNT and YYREEE (reference sequence). The CDR3 spells CASSRLSGINYEQYF. The DNA for the CDR3 is TGTGCCAGCAGCCGCCTTAGCGGGATCAACTACGAGCAGTACTTC.

The chain joins TRBV2 to TRBJ2-1; 8 bases agree with TRBD2. The V segment lost 0 bases and the J segment 0 bases; nucleotides outside the gene matches: 13. Germline-derived CDR1 and CDR2 are SNHLY and FYNNEI. The CDR3 sequence is 20 residues long. The CDR3 region is CASSEAGAGEYLSSYNEQFF. DNA for the CDR3: TGTGCCAGCAGTGAAGCAGGAGCGGGAGAGTATCTGAGCTCCTACAATGAGCAGTTCTTC.

This chain connects TRBV5-5 to TRBJ2-1, with TRBD2 as a possible D gene (5 bases). Trimming left V 4 bases short and J 10 bases short, with 12 bases between. This CDR3 contains 12 residues. Germline values: CDR1 SGHKS, CDR2 YYEKEE (reference sequence). CDR3 coding DNA: TGTGCCAGCAGCCGGGCTGGGGAGGAGCAGTTCTTC. It is translated as CASSRAGEEQFF.

This clone appeared once. The CDR3 DNA sequence: TGTGCCAGCAGTGGACAGGGAGAGGGAGATACGCAGTATTTT. Translating it yields CASSGQGEGDTQYF. This chain links TRBV27 with TRBJ2-3; 8 bases fit TRBD1. The CDR3 is 14 amino acids. The germline CDR1 and CDR2 sequences are MNHEY and SMNVEV (reference sequence). Unmatched junction bases numbered 6, after V lost 5 bases and J lost 5 bases.

J is TRBJ2-7 and V is TRBV11-3; D not certain. This CDR3 has 13 residues. The ends were cut back, 1 base at V and 3 bases at J, with 7 bases in the middle. Per the germline V gene, CDR1 is SGHNT and CDR2 is YENEEA. In nucleotides, the CDR3 is TGTGCCAGCAGCTTAGGAGTTAACTACGAGCAGTACTTC. Its translation: CASSLGVNYEQYF.